One sample yielded the 26 T cell receptor beta chains listed below, sequenced in a study of blood T cell repertoires in COVID-19. Sequencing was performed with immunoSEQ multiplex PCR; in TCRdb, only in-frame clones are kept and a portion is missing. The repertoire holds about 170,000 clones, with approximately 84% as singletons. The sequenced material came from peripheral blood. The receptors shown here come from a man between 35 and 55 years old who had recovered from COVID-19.

A single count supports this clone. The CDR3 region has the DNA TGCAGCGTTGACCCGGGACACCAGAACACTGAAGCTTTCTTT. As protein: CSVDPGHQNTEAFF. This sequence joins TRBV29-1 and TRBJ1-1, with D possibly TRBD1 on 6 matching bases. V lost 3 bases, J lost 1 base, and 12 bases lay in between. Germline lookup yields CDR1 SQVTM and CDR2 ANQGSEA. CDR3 size: 14 residues.

This clone was counted many times. The rearrangement joins TRBV23-1 to TRBJ2-6; D is unresolved. TRBV23-1 is marked as an open reading frame, function uncertain. The CDR3 is 16 amino acids. With 2 bases removed from V and 2 bases from J, the gap between germline ends came to 10 bases. CDR3 DNA: TGCGCCAGCAGTCAAAGGAGCGACGCTGGGGCCAACGTCCTGACTTTC. Protein: CASSQRSDAGANVLTF.

CDR3 bases: TGTGCCAGCAGCAGACGATTAGCGGGGGGGCTCTTAAGCTACGAGCAGTACTTC. Residues: CASSRRLAGGLLSYEQYF. The genes are TRBV21-1 and TRBJ2-7; TRBD2 is taken as the D call from the table, unchecked against the DNA. TRBV21-1 is reported as a pseudogene. The CDR3 spans 18 residues.

The genes are TRBV5-1 and TRBJ2-3; 10 bases line up with TRBD2. The germline V gene has CDR1 SGHRS and CDR2 YFSETQ. J was trimmed by 1 base and V by 2 bases; bases with no gene match: 16. CDR3 length: 20 residues. CDR3 in DNA: TGCGCCAGCAGCTTAACGGGGTCAGCGGGAGGGACCTCTCGCACAGATACGCAGTATTTT. Amino acid sequence: CASSLTGSAGGTSRTDTQYF.

The genes are TRBV5-6 and TRBJ1-2; 7 bases fit TRBD1. This CDR3 spans 14 amino acids. V dropped 2 bases and J dropped 5; count of bases not matched to a gene: 6. Germline V gives CDR1 SGHDT, CDR2 YYEEEE. The CDR3 region is CASSFAGTDYGYTF. Here the CDR3 DNA reads TGTGCCAGCAGCTTCGCCGGGACAGATTATGGCTACACCTTC.

V is TRBV9 and J is TRBJ1-4, with D tentatively TRBD1 (6 bases). Germline-derived CDR1 and CDR2 are SGDLS and YYNGEE. V was clipped by 3 bases and J by 6 bases, with 12 bases between them. This CDR3 has 14 residues. The CDR3 region has the DNA TGTGCCAGCAGCGCGGACAGTCTGGATGAAAAACTGTTTTTT. Translation: CASSADSLDEKLFF.

This clone was observed a single time. The chain employs TRBV27 and TRBJ2-3; possibly TRBD1 for D (6 bases). Germline V gives CDR1 MNHEY, CDR2 SMNVEV (reference sequence). V lost 4 bases and J lost 5, with 25 bases in between. This CDR3 has 18 residues. CDR3 sequence: CASSSWTVNSLIQDTQYF. CDR3 nucleotide sequence: TGTGCCAGCAGTTCATGGACAGTGAATTCCCTAATACAAGATACGCAGTATTTT.

The CDR3 sequence is CASSSLAGDSSYNEQFF. CDR3 nucleotides: TGTGCCAGCAGCAGCTTAGCGGGGGACAGCTCCTACAATGAGCAGTTCTTC. The genes are TRBV7-9 and TRBJ2-1; 9 bases are shared with TRBD2. The CDR3 totals 17 residues. In germline, CDR1 is SEHNR, CDR2 FQNEAQ (reference sequence). With 5 bases clipped from V and 0 bases from J, the junction kept 8 bases outside the gene matches.

The rearrangement links TRBV6-2 or TRBV6-3 to TRBJ2-2, with 10 bases lining up with TRBD2. Germline CDR1 is MNHEY and CDR2 is SVGEGT. CDR3 length equals 17 residues. V gave up 0 bases and J gave up 7 bases; unmatched junction bases: 8. CDR3 sequence: CASSYSITSGDDGELFF. The CDR3 DNA reads TGTGCCAGCAGTTACTCGATCACTAGCGGGGACGACGGGGAGCTGTTTTTT.

This clone was detected once. The chain couples TRBV18 to TRBJ2-2, with 7 positions matching TRBD1. Germline CDR1 KGHSH, CDR2 LQKENI. This CDR3 has 13 amino acids. The J segment lost 10 bases and the V segment lost 3 bases, leaving 5 bases of the junction unmatched. CDR3: CASSPGDRVELFF. The CDR3 bases are TGTGCCAGCTCACCGGGAGACAGGGTGGAGCTGTTTTTT.

A note on this clone: Other DNA variants within this sample encode the same CDR3. As DNA, the CDR3 is TGCGCCAGCAGCCAAGACAAACAGGGCTACGAGCAGTACTTC. As protein: CASSQDKQGYEQYF. The chain joins TRBV4-3 to TRBJ2-7, with D possibly matching TRBD1 (6 bases). The CDR3 is made up of 14 amino acids. V was clipped by 0 bases and J by 3 bases, with 9 bases between them. CDR1 and CDR2 from the germline V gene are LGHNA and YSLEER.

The chain employs TRBV5-4 and TRBJ2-6; 8 nucleotides line up with TRBD1. After removal of 1 base from V and 3 bases from J, the junction contained 6 bases not matched to a gene. Germline CDR1 SGHNT, CDR2 YYREEE (reference sequence). CDR3 size: 17 residues. CDR3 protein: CASSLWQGARGANVLTF. CDR3 nucleotide sequence: TGTGCCAGCAGCTTGTGGCAGGGGGCGCGTGGGGCCAACGTCCTGACTTTC. Together with reference TRBV5-4 and TRBJ2-6, the CDR3 gives the full variable domain: ETGVTQSPTHLIKTRGQQVTLRCSSQSGHNTVSWYQQALGQGPQFIFQYYREEENGRGNFPPRFSGLQFPNYSSELNVNALELDDSALYLCASSLWQGARGANVLTFGAGSRLTVL.

J is TRBJ2-2 and V is TRBV7-9, with D possibly TRBD1 on 6 matching bases. The CDR3 is 17 amino acids. CDR1 is SEHNR and CDR2 is FQNEAQ in the germline V gene (reference sequence). V lost 1 base and J 4 bases, leaving 16 bases between the germline ends. The CDR3 sequence: CASSLVRQGLGTGELFF. As DNA, the CDR3 is TGTGCCAGCAGCTTAGTCCGGCAGGGGCTGGGCACCGGGGAGCTGTTTTTT.

This chain joins TRBV9 and TRBJ1-5, with unresolved D. This CDR3 spans 14 amino acids. CDR1 SGDLS and CDR2 YYNGEE come from the germline V gene. The ends were cut back, 3 bases at V and 3 bases at J, with 10 bases in the middle. CDR3 protein: CASSERGDNQPQHF. CDR3 nucleotide sequence: TGTGCCAGCAGCGAGCGTGGAGACAATCAGCCCCAGCATTTT.

This chain links TRBV24-1 with TRBJ2-5; weak D call: TRBD2 (6 bases). CDR1 and CDR2 from the germline V gene are KGHDR and SFDVKD. Trimming shortened V by 4 bases and J by 5 bases, and 22 bases separated the two germline ends. The CDR3 runs to 17 residues. CDR3 in amino acids: CATSEAPGTRQGETQYF. CDR3 nucleotides: TGTGCCACCAGTGAGGCCCCCGGGACTCGGCAAGGGGAGACCCAGTACTTC.

The CDR3 reads CATSRGIVVGTGRPEYGYTF. CDR3 nucleotide sequence: TGTGCCACCAGCAGAGGCATTGTTGTAGGGACAGGGAGACCGGAGTATGGCTACACCTTC. The J gene is TRBJ1-2, the V gene TRBV15; 9 positions agree with TRBD1. With V trimmed by 1 base and J by 5 bases, 20 bases remained unmatched. The CDR3 runs to 20 residues. In germline, CDR1 is LNHNV, CDR2 YYDKDF (reference sequence).

The chain combines TRBV27 with TRBJ1-4, with 9 bases lining up with TRBD1. The ends lost 9 bases at V and 5 bases at J; junction bases unmatched: 4. Germline V lookup: CDR1 MNHEY, CDR2 SMNVEV (reference sequence). The CDR3 is 13 amino acids. The DNA of the CDR3 is TGTGCCAGTTCCGGGACAGGGAATGAAAAACTGTTTTTT. This sequence encodes CASSGTGNEKLFF.

This chain links TRBV27 with TRBJ2-7; 8 nucleotides agree with TRBD1. After removal of 11 bases from V and 5 bases from J, the junction contained 11 bases not matched to a gene. CDR3 size: 13 residues. From germline, CDR1 is MNHEY and CDR2 SMNVEV (reference sequence). The CDR3 sequence: CAACRDRCDEQYF. CDR3 DNA: TGTGCCGCGTGCCGGGACAGGTGCGACGAGCAGTACTTC.

The count of this clone is one. The J gene is TRBJ2-2, the V gene TRBV19; 9 nucleotides match TRBD1. Germline trimming cut 9 bases from V and 4 bases from J; bases unmatched to any gene: 6. CDR3 length: 14 amino acids. The germline gives CDR1 LNHDA, CDR2 SQIVND (reference sequence). The chain's CDR3 is CASTGGLGTGELFF. In DNA form, the CDR3 reads TGTGCCAGCACAGGGGGCTTGGGCACCGGGGAGCTGTTTTTT.

This clone was picked up a small number of times. This sequence joins TRBV4-1 and TRBJ2-7, with 8 bases aligning to TRBD1. V shed 4 bases, J shed 3 bases, and the junction held 5 bases outside the gene matches. CDR1 is MGHRA, CDR2 YSYEKL, per germline. The CDR3 is made up of 14 amino acids. DNA for the CDR3: TGCGCCAGCAGCCTCGGACAGGGCGTCTACGAGCAGTACTTC. This codes for CASSLGQGVYEQYF.

This clone was seen more than once but under ten times. V and J are TRBV11-3 and TRBJ2-7; TRBD1 matches 9 bases. Germline-derived CDR1 and CDR2 are SGHNT and YENEEA. V gave up 4 bases and J gave up 4 bases; unmatched junction bases: 2. The CDR3 totals 13 residues. The CDR3 DNA follows: TGTGCCAGCAGCTCTGGACAGGGGTACGAGCAGTACTTC. This codes for CASSSGQGYEQYF.

The chain links TRBV20-1 to TRBJ1-5; 7 bases are a match to TRBD1. Germline CDR1 reads DFQATT; CDR2 reads SNEGSKA (reference sequence). J lost 7 bases, V lost 3 bases, and 6 bases had no gene match. CDR3 length equals 13 residues. The CDR3 loop is CSASTGVGQPQHF. The CDR3 DNA reads as TGCAGTGCTAGTACAGGGGTTGGGCAGCCCCAGCATTTT.

The V gene is TRBV7-2, the J gene TRBJ2-7; 7 bases map to TRBD1. V was clipped by 10 bases and J by 2 bases; unmatched bases: 8. This CDR3 is built from 13 residues. Germline CDR1 is SGHTA and CDR2 is FQGNSA. In nucleotides, the CDR3 is TGTGCCATTCAAGGGACAGCCACCTACGAGCAGTACTTC. Translating it yields CAIQGTATYEQYF.

This clone came up once. The chain is built from TRBV7-9 and TRBJ2-5, with TRBD1 identical over 8 bases. CDR1 SEHNR and CDR2 FQNEAQ come from the germline V gene (reference sequence). This CDR3 contains 11 residues. The V gene end was trimmed by 9 bases and the J gene end by 4 bases; junction bases not matched to a gene: 1. The CDR3 loop is CASDRGETQYF. Written as DNA, the CDR3 is TGTGCCAGTGACAGGGGAGAGACCCAGTACTTC.

V and J are TRBV12-3 or TRBV12-4 and TRBJ2-3; TRBD2 aligns across 8 bases. Trimming took 10 bases from V and 2 from J; bases not matched to a gene: 5. The CDR3 loop spans 13 amino acids. Here the CDR3 reads CAIEGLVTDTQYF. The DNA for the CDR3 is TGTGCCATCGAGGGACTAGTCACAGATACGCAGTATTTT.

This clone was counted once. The rearrangement links TRBV5-1 to TRBJ1-2; 8 bases align to TRBD1. CDR1 is SGHRS, CDR2 YFSETQ, per germline. Trimming took 2 bases from V and 4 from J; bases not matched to a gene: 10. The CDR3 contains 16 residues. The CDR3 loop reads CASSLRQGPSSYGYTF. The CDR3 DNA reads TGCGCCAGCAGCTTACGACAGGGGCCGTCTTCCTATGGCTACACCTTC.